This T cell receptor beta chain was recovered during a study of Ad26.COV2.S vaccination and SARS-CoV-2 variants. For the study at large: Participants got Ad26.COV2.S intramuscularly, once or twice 56 days apart.

In regard to this clone: What it recognizes is unknown.

Specified treatment: about 20 received Ad26.COV2.S at low or high dose, single or two shots; several received placebo; per-sample allocation not given. Repertoires come from day 63 after the first vaccine or placebo injection. Cohort 1b enrolled adults aged 18-55 years in Boston. Spike of the Wuhan-strain SARS-CoV-2 was expressed by an Ad26 vector, which formed the vaccine. The V end was cut by 5 bases, the J end by 2 bases, with 19 bases between. CDR1 is WNHNN and CDR2 is SYGVQD in the germline V gene (reference sequence). This CDR3 has 16 amino acids. Generated by immunoSEQ multiplex PCR, the TCRdb table keeps only in-frame clones and is missing some. The sample has 300,000 to 450,000 clones; 70% to 90% are singletons. Study findings and constraints: Estimates derived from TCR breadth and depth analyses may have underestimated total T cell responses.

The specimen was peripheral blood, collected in a trial of Ad26.COV2.S vaccine versus placebo. This clonotype was sampled from a person aged 18-65 years who received the Ad26.COV2.S COVID-19 vaccine or a placebo. The chain uses TRBV10-1 and TRBJ2-7; D is perhaps TRBD2 (7 bases). Here the CDR3 reads CASSSSEGGPPYEQYF. The DNA for the CDR3 is TGCGCCAGCAGTAGTTCCGAGGGGGGGCCCCCCTACGAGCAGTACTTC.